Presented here are 31 T cell receptor beta chains from one specimen sequenced in a study of blood T cell repertoires in COVID-19. Clones were read by immunoSEQ multiplex PCR, and TCRdb kept only the in-frame ones, dropping some. The profile covers around 100,000 clones, with around four fifths appearing a single time and 4% to 6% taken by the ten largest. The material sequenced was peripheral blood. The receptors shown here come from a man in his sixties with acute or convalescent COVID-19.

This chain connects TRBV27 to TRBJ2-4; 9 nucleotides line up with TRBD1. Trimming at V came to 5 bases and at J to 6 bases, leaving 8 bases not matched to a gene. Germline loops: CDR1 MNHEY, CDR2 SMNVEV (reference sequence). The CDR3 contains 15 residues. This chain's CDR3 is CASSNRGPLGNIQYF. DNA of the CDR3: TGTGCCAGCAGTAACAGGGGGCCTCTCGGAAACATTCAGTACTTC.

The J gene is TRBJ2-1, the V gene TRBV6-1, with 8 bases identical to TRBD1. CDR3 length: 13 residues. Losses at the gene ends were 2 bases for V and 8 bases for J; bases not matched to a gene: 2. Germline-derived CDR1 and CDR2 are MNHNS and SASEGT. In DNA, the CDR3 is TGTGCCAGCAGTGAATTGACAGGGGATGAGCAGTTCTTC. This encodes CASSELTGDEQFF.

This clone occurred once. The chain combines TRBV2 with TRBJ1-2; 8 bases line up with TRBD1. The CDR3 totals 14 residues. Germline-derived CDR1 and CDR2 are SNHLY and FYNNEI. The trim removed 6 bases at V and 5 bases at J, leaving 8 bases unmatched. This chain's CDR3 is CASRGGDRQYGYTF. The CDR3 DNA is TGTGCCAGCAGGGGGGGGGACAGGCAGTATGGCTACACCTTC. Full variable domain (rest looked up from reference TRBV2 and TRBJ1-2): EPEVTQTPSHQVTQMGQEVILRCVPISNHLYFYWYRQILGQKVEFLVSFYNNEISEKSEIFDDQFSVERPDGSNFTLKIRSTKLEDSAMYFCASRGGDRQYGYTFGSGTRLTVV.

The chain employs TRBV28 and TRBJ2-7; the match to TRBD2 covers 8 bases. Germline V gene sequence: CDR1 MDHEN, CDR2 SYDVKM. The V gene end was trimmed by 2 bases and the J gene end by 4 bases; junction bases not matched to a gene: 10. The CDR3 has 16 amino acids. The CDR3 DNA is TGTGCCAGCAGTTTAAGAGGGGTTAGCGGGAAGTACGAGCAGTACTTC. Protein: CASSLRGVSGKYEQYF. Complete variable domain (other parts from reference TRBV28 and TRBJ2-7): DVKVTQSSRYLVKRTGEKVFLECVQDMDHENMFWYRQDPGLGLRLIYFSYDVKMKEKGDIPEGYSVSREKKERFSLILESASTNQTSMYLCASSLRGVSGKYEQYFGPGTRLTVT.

This chain uses TRBV30 with TRBJ1-1, with D uncertain. Looked up from germline, CDR1 is GTSNPN and CDR2 is SVGIG (reference sequence). Trimming shortened V by 1 base and J by 10 bases, and 16 bases separated the two germline ends. CDR3 length equals 13 residues. For the CDR3, the DNA is TGTGCCTGGAGTGCCTCGAGAGGGAGGCGAGCTTTCTTT. This sequence encodes CAWSASRGRRAFF.

The genes are TRBV12-3 or TRBV12-4 and TRBJ1-2; D is ambiguous. The V end was cut by 3 bases, the J end by 3 bases, with 5 bases between. The CDR3 extends over 12 amino acids. The CDR3 region is CASSFGDYGYTF. The CDR3 DNA follows: TGTGCCAGCAGTTTCGGGGACTATGGCTACACCTTC.

The V call is TRBV24-1, the J call TRBJ2-1, with D possibly being TRBD2 (5 bases). Germline V lookup: CDR1 KGHDR, CDR2 SFDVKD. The CDR3 is made up of 16 amino acids. Trimming took 4 bases from V and 2 from J, leaving 14 bases between them. The DNA for the CDR3 is TGTGCCACCAGTGAAAGACACCGGGGAGCCTACAATGAGCAGTTCTTC. Translated: CATSERHRGAYNEQFF.

This chain links TRBV28 with TRBJ1-2; D may be TRBD1 (6 bases). The CDR3 loop spans 15 amino acids. The ends were cut back, 2 bases at V and 3 bases at J, with 13 bases in the middle. Germline V gives CDR1 MDHEN, CDR2 SYDVKM. In DNA, the CDR3 is TGTGCCAGCAGTTTAGAGACTCAGGGGTACTATGGCTACACCTTC. Translation gives CASSLETQGYYGYTF.

The J gene is TRBJ1-1, the V gene TRBV7-3, with TRBD1 matching over 7 bases. The CDR3 has 14 amino acids. Germline V gene lookup returns CDR1 SGHTA and CDR2 FQGTGA. V gave up 6 bases and J gave up 4 bases; unmatched junction bases: 8. The CDR3 region is CASSQQGSGTEAFF. The CDR3 DNA is TGTGCCAGCAGTCAACAGGGGTCGGGCACTGAAGCTTTCTTT. Looking up the rest from reference TRBV7-3 and TRBJ1-1 gives the full variable domain: GAGVSQTPSNKVTEKGKYVELRCDPISGHTALYWYRQSLGQGPEFLIYFQGTGAADDSGLPNDRFFAVRPEGSVSTLKIQRTERGDSAVYLCASSQQGSGTEAFFGQGTRLTVV.

The chain joins TRBV7-8 to TRBJ1-1; weak D call: TRBD1 (5 bases). CDR3 size: 14 residues. In germline, CDR1 is SGHVS, CDR2 FQNEAQ. V was clipped by 8 bases and J by 0 bases, with 13 bases between them. The CDR3 reads CASSGLQLNTEAFF. In DNA, the CDR3 is TGTGCCAGCTCGGGACTTCAGTTGAACACTGAAGCTTTCTTT.

This chain uses TRBV5-1 with TRBJ2-7; 14 nucleotides line up with TRBD2. V trimming: 4 bases; J trimming: 6 bases; junction bases outside the gene matches: 3. The CDR3 totals 14 residues. CDR1 and CDR2 from the germline V gene are SGHRS and YFSETQ. The CDR3 region has the DNA TGCGCCAGCAGCCCGGGACTAGCGGGAGTCGAGCAGTACTTC. Translation gives CASSPGLAGVEQYF.

The J gene is TRBJ1-2, the V gene TRBV30, with D maybe TRBD1 (6 bases). The germline CDR1 and CDR2 sequences are GTSNPN and SVGIG (reference sequence). The CDR3 consists of 14 residues. The V gene lost 2 bases and the J gene lost 7 bases, with 17 bases spanning the gap. The CDR3 loop reads CAWSIGRGVGGYTF. In DNA form, the CDR3 reads TGTGCCTGGAGTATTGGCAGGGGAGTAGGTGGCTACACCTTC.

This clone has more than one count but fewer than ten. The chain is built from TRBV24-1 and TRBJ2-1, with D perhaps matching TRBD1 (5 bases). The CDR3 has 18 amino acids. Germline CDR1 and CDR2: KGHDR and SFDVKD. V was cut by 0 bases and J by 1 base, with 15 bases left in between. In nucleotides, the CDR3 is TGTGCCACCAGTGATTTGATGATGGGCGCAGGGTCCTACAATGAGCAGTTCTTC. This codes for CATSDLMMGAGSYNEQFF.

The chain combines TRBV28 with TRBJ2-2, with D hard to call. Germline CDR1 reads MDHEN; CDR2 reads SYDVKM. Trimming took off 2 bases at V and 3 bases at J, with 13 bases between the two ends. The CDR3 runs 16 residues. CDR3 sequence (DNA): TGTGCCAGCAGTTTAGTGGCACCCCCCGACACCGGGGAGCTGTTTTTT. Translating gives CASSLVAPPDTGELFF.

The J gene is TRBJ1-1, the V gene TRBV20-1, with 7 bases lining up with TRBD1. The germline gives CDR1 DFQATT, CDR2 SNEGSKA (reference sequence). Trimming cost V 8 bases and J 1 base; bases outside gene matches: 1. The CDR3 length is 11 residues. The CDR3 bases are TGCAGTTACAGGGGGAACACTGAAGCTTTCTTT. It yields the protein CSYRGNTEAFF.

This rearrangement joins TRBV19 to TRBJ2-6, with TRBD2 as a possible D gene (6 bases). There are 13 residues in the CDR3. V lost 10 bases and J 2 bases, leaving 9 bases between the germline ends. Per germline, CDR1 LNHDA and CDR2 SQIVND (reference sequence). The CDR3 loop is CAIRTTGANVLTF. DNA for the CDR3: TGTGCCATCCGGACTACTGGGGCCAACGTCCTGACTTTC. Supplemented by reference TRBV19 and TRBJ2-6, the full variable domain reads DGGITQSPKYLFRKEGQNVTLSCEQNLNHDAMYWYRQDPGQGLRLIYYSQIVNDFQKGDIAEGYSVSREKKESFPLTVTSAQKNPTAFYLCAIRTTGANVLTFGAGSRLTVL.

The chain is built from TRBV3-1 (or the pseudogene TRBV3-2) and TRBJ1-2; D is undetermined. This CDR3 is built from 15 residues. Germline V gene data show CDR1 as LGHDT and CDR2 as YNNKEL (reference sequence). V was trimmed by 0 bases and J by 5 bases, leaving 13 bases between them. Written as DNA, the CDR3 is TGTGCCAGCAGCCAAGACAGGCGAGTGATATATGGCTACACCTTC. It specifies CASSQDRRVIYGYTF.

This chain links TRBV5-1 with TRBJ1-4; no definite D call. V was shortened by 0 bases and J by 0 bases, with 6 bases between the two germline ends. CDR1 and CDR2 (germline): SGHRS, YFSETQ. The CDR3 contains 15 residues. The CDR3 DNA reads TGCGCCAGCAGCTTGGTTGGAGCAACTAATGAAAAACTGTTTTTT. Its translation: CASSLVGATNEKLFF.

The chain carries TRBV30 and TRBJ1-3; D call uncertain. The CDR3 spans 16 residues. V was clipped by 0 bases and J by 0 bases, with 12 bases between them. The germline V gene has CDR1 GTSNPN and CDR2 SVGIG (reference sequence). The CDR3 DNA sequence: TGTGCCTGGAGTGTACGAGGGCTCCTCTCTGGAAACACCATATATTTT. Protein sequence: CAWSVRGLLSGNTIYF.

This chain joins TRBV9 and TRBJ2-1; 8 nucleotides align to TRBD2. The length of the CDR3 is 17 residues. V lost 3 bases and J lost 3; bases outside the gene matches: 11. CDR1 is SGDLS and CDR2 is YYNGEE in the germline V gene. In nucleotides, the CDR3 is TGTGCCAGCAGCGCCATAGATACTGGGACTAGCTACAATGAGCAGTTCTTC. This translates into CASSAIDTGTSYNEQFF.

This chain links TRBV6-4 with TRBJ2-7; TRBD2 matches at 11 bases. This CDR3 is 15 amino acids long. Trimming cost V 5 bases and J 0 bases; bases outside gene matches: 3. Germline CDR1 MRHNA, CDR2 SNTAGT. CDR3 nucleotide sequence: TGTGCCAGCAGTCAACTAGCGGGAGCCTCCTACGAGCAGTACTTC. Translation gives CASSQLAGASYEQYF.

V usage is TRBV11-2 and J usage is TRBJ2-7; 8 nucleotides match TRBD1. With V trimmed by 2 bases and J by 0 bases, 0 bases remained unmatched. CDR1 is SGHAT, CDR2 FQNNGV, per germline. The CDR3 length is 14 residues. CDR3 DNA sequence: TGTGCCAGCAGCTTACAGGGGGCCTCCTACGAGCAGTACTTC. This translates into CASSLQGASYEQYF.

This clone appeared once. The chain has TRBV9 and TRBJ2-2; D is undetermined. Per the germline V gene, CDR1 is SGDLS and CDR2 is YYNGEE. This CDR3 spans 16 amino acids. V dropped 0 bases and J dropped 4 bases, with 13 bases sitting between them. The CDR3: CASSVGASSLTGELFF. The CDR3 nucleotides read TGTGCCAGCAGCGTAGGGGCTTCCTCCCTCACCGGGGAGCTGTTTTTT. Full variable domain (rest looked up from reference TRBV9 and TRBJ2-2): DSGVTQTPKHLITATGQRVTLRCSPRSGDLSVYWYQQSLDQGLQFLIQYYNGEERAKGNILERFSAQQFPDLHSELNLSSLELGDSALYFCASSVGASSLTGELFFGEGSRLTVL.

The J gene is TRBJ1-5, the V gene TRBV7-3; no definite D call. V was pared by 5 bases and J by 0 bases, with 8 bases between. The CDR3 has 14 residues. Looked up from germline, CDR1 is SGHTA and CDR2 is FQGTGA. The chain's CDR3 is CASSLGTSNQPQHF. The CDR3 DNA sequence: TGTGCCAGCAGCCTGGGCACTAGCAATCAGCCCCAGCATTTT. Drawing the rest from reference TRBV7-3 and TRBJ1-5, the complete variable domain is GAGVSQTPSNKVTEKGKYVELRCDPISGHTALYWYRQSLGQGPEFLIYFQGTGAADDSGLPNDRFFAVRPEGSVSTLKIQRTERGDSAVYLCASSLGTSNQPQHFGDGTRLSIL.

This chain joins TRBV5-4 and TRBJ1-6, with 10 positions matching TRBD1. CDR3 length equals 15 residues. Germline lookup yields CDR1 SGHNT and CDR2 YYREEE (reference sequence). The V and J ends lost 3 bases and 6 bases, in that order; junction bases with no gene match: 3. The CDR3, as DNA: TGTGCCAGCAGCTCTGGACAGGGGGGTAATTCACCCCTCCACTTT. Translation: CASSSGQGGNSPLHF.

In its sample, this clone was seen once. The same CDR3 can be traced to other DNA sequences in this sample. The gene calls are TRBV5-1 and TRBJ1-4; D unresolved. Germline V lookup: CDR1 SGHRS, CDR2 YFSETQ. The CDR3 has 14 residues. Between the trimmed V and J ends, which lost 1 base and 0 bases, there was a span of 4 bases. CDR3: CASSLTATNEKLFF. The CDR3 DNA follows: TGCGCCAGCAGCTTGACAGCAACTAATGAAAAACTGTTTTTT.

CDR3 nucleotides: TGTGCCAGCAGTTACTCGATTAGTACTAGTAGGCACGAGCAGTACTTC. Its protein is CASSYSISTSRHEQYF. The chain couples TRBV6-5 to TRBJ2-7, with D possibly matching TRBD2 (5 bases). Trimming pared 0 bases from V and 5 bases from J, leaving 17 bases between. This CDR3 contains 16 residues. Germline CDR1 is MNHEY and CDR2 is SVGAGI.

This chain connects TRBV6-5 to TRBJ2-7; 11 bases are a match to TRBD2. The germline gives CDR1 MNHEY, CDR2 SVGAGI. The ends lost 7 bases at V and 4 bases at J; junction bases unmatched: 9. The CDR3 consists of 15 residues. For the CDR3, the DNA is TGTGCCAGCACAAATTTAGCGGGGGGGCGGTACGAGCAGTACTTC. It yields the protein CASTNLAGGRYEQYF.

This CDR3 is CSTDPAGGETQYF. In nucleotides, the CDR3 is TGCAGCACGGACCCAGCGGGAGGAGAGACCCAGTACTTC. The chain employs TRBV29-1 and TRBJ2-5; 9 bases line up with TRBD2. This CDR3 region has 13 residues. V dropped 8 bases and J dropped 4; count of bases not matched to a gene: 8. Germline values: CDR1 SQVTM, CDR2 ANQGSEA.

The chain links TRBV5-1 to TRBJ2-1; 8 nucleotides agree with TRBD2. The CDR3 totals 16 residues. Germline trimming cut 3 bases from V and 7 bases from J; bases unmatched to any gene: 12. The germline CDR1 and CDR2 sequences are SGHRS and YFSETQ. CDR3 sequence: CASSSPLGGRFNEQFF. The DNA for the CDR3 is TGCGCCAGCAGCTCCCCCCTCGGCGGGAGGTTTAATGAGCAGTTCTTC.

This clone has more than one count but fewer than ten. V gene TRBV4-3 combines with J gene TRBJ2-5, with 7 bases aligning to TRBD1. The CDR3 spans 15 residues. The germline V gene encodes CDR1 LGHNA and CDR2 YSLEER. V lost 0 bases, J lost 2 bases, and 3 bases stayed unmatched. CDR3 sequence: CASSQDGQVQETQYF. DNA of the CDR3: TGCGCCAGCAGCCAAGATGGACAGGTGCAAGAGACCCAGTACTTC.